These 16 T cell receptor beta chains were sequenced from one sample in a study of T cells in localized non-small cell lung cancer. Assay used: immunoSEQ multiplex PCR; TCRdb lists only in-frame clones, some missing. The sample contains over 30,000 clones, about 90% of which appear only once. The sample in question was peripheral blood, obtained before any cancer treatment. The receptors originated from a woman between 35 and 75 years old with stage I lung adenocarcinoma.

The CDR3 coding sequence is TGTGCCAGCAGCCCTAGGATCGACAATGAGCAGTTCTTC. Protein product: CASSPRIDNEQFF. The chain joins TRBV14 to TRBJ2-1; D gene uncertain. The CDR3 loop spans 13 amino acids. Deletions cut 4 bases from V and 5 bases from J, with 9 bases between. Germline-derived CDR1 and CDR2 are SGHDN and FVKESK. The full variable domain, its missing parts supplied by reference TRBV14 and TRBJ2-1, is EAGVTQFPSHSVIEKGQTVTLRCDPISGHDNLYWYRRVMGKEIKFLLHFVKESKQDESGMPNNRFLAERTGGTYSTLKVQPAELEDSGVYFCASSPRIDNEQFFGPGTRLTVL.

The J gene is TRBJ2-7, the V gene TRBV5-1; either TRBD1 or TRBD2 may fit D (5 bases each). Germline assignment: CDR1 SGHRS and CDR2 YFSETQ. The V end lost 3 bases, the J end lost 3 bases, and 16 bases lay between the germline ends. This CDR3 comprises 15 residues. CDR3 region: CASSSGQTLLYEQYF. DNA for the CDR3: TGCGCCAGCAGCTCGGGGCAGACTCTTCTCTACGAGCAGTACTTC.

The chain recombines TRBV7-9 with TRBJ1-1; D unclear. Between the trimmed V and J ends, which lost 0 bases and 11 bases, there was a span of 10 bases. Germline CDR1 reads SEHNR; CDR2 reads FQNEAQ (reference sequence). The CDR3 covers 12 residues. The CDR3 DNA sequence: TGTGCCAGCAGCTTAGCTGGCCCGGGGGCTTTCTTT. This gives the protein CASSLAGPGAFF.

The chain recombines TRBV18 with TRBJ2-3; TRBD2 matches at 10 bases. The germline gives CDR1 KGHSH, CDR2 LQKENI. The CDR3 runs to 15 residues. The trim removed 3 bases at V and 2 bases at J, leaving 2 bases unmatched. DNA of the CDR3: TGTGCCAGCTCACCGGGACTAGCGAACACAGATACGCAGTATTTT. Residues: CASSPGLANTDTQYF.

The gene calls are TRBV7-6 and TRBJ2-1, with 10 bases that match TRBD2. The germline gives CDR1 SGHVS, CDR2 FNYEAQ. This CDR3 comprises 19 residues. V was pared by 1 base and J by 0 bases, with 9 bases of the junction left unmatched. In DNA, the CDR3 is TGTGCCAGCAGCTTAGAACTAGCGGGAAGTTTGAGCTCCTACAATGAGCAGTTCTTC. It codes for CASSLELAGSLSSYNEQFF.

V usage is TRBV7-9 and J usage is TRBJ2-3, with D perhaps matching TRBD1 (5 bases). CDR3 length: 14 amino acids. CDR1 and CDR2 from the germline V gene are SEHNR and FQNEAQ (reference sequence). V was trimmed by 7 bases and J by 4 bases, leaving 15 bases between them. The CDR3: CASTPVGHPDTQYF. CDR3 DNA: TGTGCCAGCACCCCCGTGGGGCACCCAGATACGCAGTATTTT.

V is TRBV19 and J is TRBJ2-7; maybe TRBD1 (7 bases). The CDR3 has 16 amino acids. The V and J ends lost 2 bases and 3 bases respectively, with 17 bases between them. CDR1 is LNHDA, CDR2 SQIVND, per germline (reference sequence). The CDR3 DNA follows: TGTGCCAGTAGTATAAGGGGGCAGGAGGGGCTCTACGAGCAGTACTTC. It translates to CASSIRGQEGLYEQYF.

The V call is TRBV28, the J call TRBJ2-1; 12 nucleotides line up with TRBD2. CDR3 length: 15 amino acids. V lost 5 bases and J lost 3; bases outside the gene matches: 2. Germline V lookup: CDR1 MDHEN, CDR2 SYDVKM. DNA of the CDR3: TGTGCCAGCAGTCCTAGCGGGAGGGGCTACAATGAGCAGTTCTTC. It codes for CASSPSGRGYNEQFF.

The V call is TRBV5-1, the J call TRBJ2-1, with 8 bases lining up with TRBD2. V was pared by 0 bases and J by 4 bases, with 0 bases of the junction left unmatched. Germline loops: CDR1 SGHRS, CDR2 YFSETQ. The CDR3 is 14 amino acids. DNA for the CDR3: TGCGCCAGCAGCTTGGAGCGGGGGTACAATGAGCAGTTCTTC. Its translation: CASSLERGYNEQFF.

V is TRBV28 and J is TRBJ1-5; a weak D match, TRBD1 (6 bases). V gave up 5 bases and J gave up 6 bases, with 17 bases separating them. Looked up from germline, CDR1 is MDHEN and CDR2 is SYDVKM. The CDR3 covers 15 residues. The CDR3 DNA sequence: TGTGCCAGCAGTCCCGGGGGCAGGCCAAGTCAGCCCCAGCATTTT. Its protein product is CASSPGGRPSQPQHF.

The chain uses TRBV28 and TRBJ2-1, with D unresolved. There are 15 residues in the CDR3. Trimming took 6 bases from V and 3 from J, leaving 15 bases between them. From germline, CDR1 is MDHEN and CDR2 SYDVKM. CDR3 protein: CASSHRVGYYNEQFF. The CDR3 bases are TGTGCCAGCAGCCACAGAGTGGGGTACTACAATGAGCAGTTCTTC.

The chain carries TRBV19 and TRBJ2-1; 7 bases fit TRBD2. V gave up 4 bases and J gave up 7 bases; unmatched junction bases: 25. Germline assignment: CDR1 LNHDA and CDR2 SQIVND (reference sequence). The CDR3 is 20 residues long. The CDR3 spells CASSTLPGGASGRGGNEQFF. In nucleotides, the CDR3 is TGTGCCAGTAGTACCCTGCCCGGAGGTGCGAGCGGTAGGGGAGGGAATGAGCAGTTCTTC.

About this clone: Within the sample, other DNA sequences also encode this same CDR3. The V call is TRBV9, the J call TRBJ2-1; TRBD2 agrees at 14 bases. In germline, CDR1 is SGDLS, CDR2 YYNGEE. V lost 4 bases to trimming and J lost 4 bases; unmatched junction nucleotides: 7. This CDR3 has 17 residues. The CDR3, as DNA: TGTGCCAGCAGCCTAGGGACTAGCGGGAGCCCGTACAATGAGCAGTTCTTC. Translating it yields CASSLGTSGSPYNEQFF. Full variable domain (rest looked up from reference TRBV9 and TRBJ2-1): DSGVTQTPKHLITATGQRVTLRCSPRSGDLSVYWYQQSLDQGLQFLIQYYNGEERAKGNILERFSAQQFPDLHSELNLSSLELGDSALYFCASSLGTSGSPYNEQFFGPGTRLTVL.

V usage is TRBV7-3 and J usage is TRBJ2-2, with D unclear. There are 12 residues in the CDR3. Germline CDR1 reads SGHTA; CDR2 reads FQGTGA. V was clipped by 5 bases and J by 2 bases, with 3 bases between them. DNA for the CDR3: TGTGCCAGCAGCGACAACACCGGGGAGCTGTTTTTT. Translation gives CASSDNTGELFF.

Here the CDR3 reads CASRLAGGPNNEQFF. Here the CDR3 DNA reads TGCGCCAGCAGATTAGCGGGAGGGCCGAACAATGAGCAGTTCTTC. The rearrangement joins TRBV10-1 to TRBJ2-1; 11 bases are a match to TRBD2. CDR1 is WNHNN, CDR2 SYGVQD, per germline (reference sequence). V was clipped by 6 bases and J by 5 bases; unmatched bases: 6. The CDR3 sequence is 15 residues long.

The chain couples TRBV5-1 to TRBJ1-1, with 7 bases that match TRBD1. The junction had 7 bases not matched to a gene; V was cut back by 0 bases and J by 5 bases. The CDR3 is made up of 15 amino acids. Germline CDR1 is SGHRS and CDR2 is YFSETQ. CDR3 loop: CASSLERGPVTEAFF. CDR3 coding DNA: TGCGCCAGCAGCTTGGAAAGGGGGCCGGTTACTGAAGCTTTCTTT. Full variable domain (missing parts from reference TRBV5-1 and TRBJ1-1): KAGVTQTPRYLIKTRGQQVTLSCSPISGHRSVSWYQQTPGQGLQFLFEYFSETQRNKGNFPGRFSGRQFSNSRSEMNVSTLELGDSALYLCASSLERGPVTEAFFGQGTRLTVV.